A selection of T cell receptor beta chains follows, all from one sample in a study of shared clonotypes between healthy human individuals. TCRdb's table, derived via immunoSEQ multiplex PCR, lists solely in-frame clones and lacks some. This sample carries about 2.4 million clones, approximately 94% of them seen once, and the ten largest clones take 0.36%. The sequenced material came from naive CD4+ T cells from PBMCs. These TCRs come from a man between 18 and 35 years old in good health. Some clones in this sample may be carry-over from other donors' samples. Both conserved end residues are part of each CDR3. The D gene is left open where the match is weak. For some rows the clone size is stated as once, few or many, or as a class when expanded; others skip it.

V	D	size	J	DNA	CDR3
TRBV5-1	TRBD2	NA	TRBJ2-5	TGCGCCAGCAGCCCCGGGGTAGCGGGAGGGAGCCAAGAGACCCAGTACTTC	CASSPGVAGGSQETQYF
TRBV9	NA	NA	TRBJ1-2	TGTGCCAGCAGCGTAGGGTCAGGGGATTACTATGGCTACACCTTC	CASSVGSGDYYGYTF
TRBV19	NA	NA	TRBJ2-6	TGTGCCAGTAGTATAGACACTGGGGCCAACGTCCTGACTTTC	CASSIDTGANVLTF
TRBV11-2	TRBD1	NA	TRBJ1-1	TGTGCCAGCAGCACGCGACAGGGGGTGGAGAACACTGAAGCTTTCTTT	CASSTRQGVENTEAFF
TRBV7-2	TRBD2	NA	TRBJ2-7	TGTGCCAGCAGCGGATCGACAACTAGCGATAGCTCCTACGAGCAGTACTTC	CASSGSTTSDSSYEQYF
TRBV10-3	NA	once	TRBJ2-3	TGTGCCATCCGTGGGCAGACTAAAGCAGATACGCAGTATTTT	CAIRGQTKADTQYF
TRBV25-1	TRBD2	once	TRBJ2-1	TGTGCCAGCAGTGCGAGCGGGAGATTAACTGAGCAGTTCTTC	CASSASGRLTEQFF
TRBV2	NA	NA	TRBJ2-3	TGTGCCAGCAGTGAAGGGTCAGTTCAAGATACGCAGTATTTT	CASSEGSVQDTQYF
TRBV7-9	TRBD2	NA	TRBJ2-7	TGTGCCAGCGGGCGGGGGGGCCGAAGCTCCTACGAGCAGTACTTC	CASGRGGRSSYEQYF
TRBV6-5	NA	once	TRBJ2-5	TGTGCCAGCCGTGAATGGGGGCAAGAGACCCAGTACTTC	CASREWGQETQYF
TRBV30	NA	NA	TRBJ1-5	TGTGCCTGGAGTGTAGGGTATAGCAATCAGCCCCAGCATTTT	CAWSVGYSNQPQHF
TRBV11-2	TRBD2	NA	TRBJ2-3	TGTGCCAGCAGCTTAGGGGGTAGCGGGACCACAGATACGCAGTATTTT	CASSLGGSGTTDTQYF
TRBV27	NA	NA	TRBJ1-3	TGTGCCAGCAGTTCTCCAGGGGCTGGAAACACCATATATTTT	CASSSPGAGNTIYF
TRBV6-5	NA	NA	TRBJ1-5	TGTGCCAGCAGTTCCCGTCAGCCCCAGCATTTT	CASSSRQPQHF
TRBV11-3	TRBD1	NA	TRBJ2-1	TGTGCCAGCAGCTTAGATGGGACAGGGGGTTATTACAATGAGCAGTTCTTC	CASSLDGTGGYYNEQFF
TRBV27	TRBD2	NA	TRBJ2-2	TGTGCCAGCAGTTTATTGTTAGCGGGAGCAGGGGAGCTGTTTTTT	CASSLLLAGAGELFF
TRBV7-9	NA	NA	TRBJ2-6	TGTGCCAGCAGCTTAGAGGGCGCGGTCTCGGGGGCCAACGTCCTGACTTTC	CASSLEGAVSGANVLTF
TRBV6-1	NA	NA	TRBJ2-7	TGTGCCAGCAGTGGGAAGGGGGGACTCAGGACCTACGAGCAGTACTTC	CASSGKGGLRTYEQYF
TRBV7-3	NA	NA	TRBJ2-3	TGTGCCAGCAGCTTACAAGCGGCAGATACGCAGTATTTT	CASSLQAADTQYF